Below, 2 T cell receptor beta chains from the same sample are listed, as sequenced in a study of T cells in narcolepsy. Data came from immunoSEQ multiplex PCR; TCRdb stores just in-frame clones and leaves some out. The data contain around 28,000 clones, around 78% of them singletons. The specimen sequenced was CD45RA- memory CD4+ T cells from PBMCs. These receptor sequences come from a human donor with narcolepsy.

The gene calls are TRBV18 and TRBJ1-1; D uncertain. V lost 6 bases to trimming and J lost 7 bases, with 12 bases between them. CDR3 length: 12 amino acids. Germline loops: CDR1 KGHSH, CDR2 LQKENI. CDR3 nucleotides: TGTGCCAGCTCCCCCTCGGGTTATGAAGCTTTCTTT. Its protein is CASSPSGYEAFF.

This chain joins TRBV19 and TRBJ1-2; D call uncertain. With 6 bases removed from V and 8 bases from J, the gap between germline ends came to 28 bases. The CDR3 consists of 17 residues. The germline V gene encodes CDR1 LNHDA and CDR2 SQIVND (reference sequence). The CDR3 loop is CASSHMGSPAGKYGYTF. CDR3 nucleotides: TGTGCCAGTAGCCACATGGGTTCCCCGGCCGGGAAGTACGGCTACACCTTC.